This T cell receptor beta chain was captured by sequencing in a study of Graves' ophthalmopathy and Graves' hyperthyroidism. Study-wide results and caveats: Detected in blood as well were most expanded thyroid clonotypes with frequency above 0.001. The model achieved roughly 66% sensitivity and over 72% specificity for ophthalmopathy progression.

Of note for this clonotype: As yet, its antigen is unknown.

RNA served as the template for amplifying TCR beta CDR3 regions. HTBI primers were used in a first-round RT-PCR, which preceded a second-round multiplex PCR. TCRdb recomputed calls from the multiplex PCR reads with MiXCR, one row per CDR3 protein. The sample records around 520,000 distinct CDR3 sequences, 39% being singletons. Trimming removed 6 bases from V and 3 bases from J, with 12 bases in between. Germline V gene sequence: CDR1 DFQATT, CDR2 SNEGSKA (reference sequence). The CDR3 extends over 12 amino acids. None of the included patients had other autoimmune diseases, uncontrolled infections, pregnancy or lactation, as these led to exclusion.

Input material: peripheral blood or thyroid tissue (not recorded which). The sequence was obtained from an adult man with Graves' hyperthyroidism. The gene calls are TRBV20-1 and TRBJ2-7; no reliable D call. The CDR3 loop reads CSANGRIYEQYF. CDR3 DNA sequence: TGCAGTGCAAACGGACGGATCTACGAGCAGTACTTC.